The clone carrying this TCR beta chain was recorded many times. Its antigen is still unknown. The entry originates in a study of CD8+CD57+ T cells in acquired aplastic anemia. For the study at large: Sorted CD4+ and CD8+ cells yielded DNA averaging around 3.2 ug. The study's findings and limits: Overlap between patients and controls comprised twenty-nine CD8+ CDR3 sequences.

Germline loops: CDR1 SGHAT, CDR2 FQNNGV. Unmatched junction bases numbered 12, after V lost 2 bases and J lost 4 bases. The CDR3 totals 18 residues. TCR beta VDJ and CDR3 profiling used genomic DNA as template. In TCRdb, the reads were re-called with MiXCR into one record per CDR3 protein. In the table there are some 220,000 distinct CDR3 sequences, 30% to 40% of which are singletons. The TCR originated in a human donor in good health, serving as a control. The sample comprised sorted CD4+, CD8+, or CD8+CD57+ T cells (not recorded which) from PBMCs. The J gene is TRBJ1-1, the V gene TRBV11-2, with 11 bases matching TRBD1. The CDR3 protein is CASSLMGTGGLLSTEAFF. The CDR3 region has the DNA TGTGCCAGCAGCTTAATGGGGACAGGGGGATTGTTGAGCACTGAAGCTTTCTTT.